The rows below give T cell receptor beta chains drawn from one sample of a study of graft-versus-host responses after intestinal transplantation. Sequenced by immunoSEQ multiplex PCR; TCRdb stores in-frame clones only, minus some. The sample shows about 15,000 clones, around 74% of them seen only once. Here the sequenced sample was ileum tissue, taken 14 days after transplant. The receptors were sampled from a human patient who received an intestinal transplant, so some T cells may come from the graft donor. CDR3s include the opening cysteine and the closing phenylalanine or tryptophan. Each record gives: V gene, CDR3 length, J gene, clone size, D gene, CDR3 DNA, CDR3 protein. The D gene is left open where the match is weak. Not every row has a clone size; where given, it reads once, few, many or a size class.

>TRBV2|14|TRBJ1-5|once|-
TGTGCCAGCCAAGGAGACACCGGCAATCAGCCCCAGCATTTT
CASQGDTGNQPQHF
>TRBV29-1|14|TRBJ1-5|few|TRBD1
TGCAGCGTCGGGACAGGGGAACCCAATCAGCCCCAGCATTTT
CSVGTGEPNQPQHF
>TRBV7-6|14|TRBJ2-2|-|TRBD1
TGTGCCAGCAGCCGGACAGGCAACACCGGGGAGCTGTTTTTT
CASSRTGNTGELFF
>TRBV29-1|14|TRBJ1-5|few|-
TGCAGCGTTACCACAGGGTATAGCAATCAGCCCCAGCATTTT
CSVTTGYSNQPQHF
>TRBV29-1|12|TRBJ2-5|-|-
TGCAGCGTTGAACGGGCGGGAGAGACCCAGTACTTC
CSVERAGETQYF
>TRBV9|16|TRBJ2-3|-|TRBD2
TGTGCCAGCAGCGTAGTCCTAGCGGGGGGTACAGATACGCAGTATTTT
CASSVVLAGGTDTQYF
>TRBV6-1|14|TRBJ2-3|-|-
TGTGCCAGCAGGACAGGGAGGCACACAGATACGCAGTATTTT
CASRTGRHTDTQYF
>TRBV11-2|15|TRBJ2-1|-|-
TGTGCCAGCAGCTCGTCCCGGAGCTCCTACAATGAGCAGTTCTTC
CASSSSRSSYNEQFF
>TRBV30|11|TRBJ1-2|-|TRBD1
TGTGCCTGGAGCCAGGGGGGCGGCTACACCTTC
CAWSQGGGYTF
>TRBV6-5|12|TRBJ2-7|few|-
TGTGCCAGCAGTTACGCAGGCTACGAGCAGTACTTC
CASSYAGYEQYF
>TRBV14|16|TRBJ2-5|-|-
TGTGCCAGCAGCCAATTAGTGGGGGTTCTCGAAGAGACCCAGTACTTC
CASSQLVGVLEETQYF
>TRBV2|12|TRBJ2-1|once|-
TGTGCCAGCAGTCCATCTGGGAATGAGCAGTTCTTC
CASSPSGNEQFF
>TRBV7-3|16|TRBJ2-2|once|TRBD2
TGTGCCAGCAGCCCCGGACTAGCGGGAGCCACCGGGGAGCTGTTTTTT
CASSPGLAGATGELFF
>TRBV18|16|TRBJ2-1|once|TRBD1
TGTGCCAGCTCACCATTTGAGACAGGGCCTCCTAATGAGCAGTTCTTC
CASSPFETGPPNEQFF
>TRBV7-9|15|TRBJ1-6|-|-
TGTGCCAGCAGCCCCCGGGACCGTTGGAATTCACCCCTCCACTTT
CASSPRDRWNSPLHF
>TRBV7-7|14|TRBJ2-7|-|-
TGTGCTAGCAGTCCCGGGGCGGGCAGCCACGAGCAGTACTTC
CASSPGAGSHEQYF
>TRBV10-3|15|TRBJ2-1|-|TRBD2
TGTGCCATCAATGATTCGGGACTAAGTTTTAACGAGCAGTTCTTC
CAINDSGLSFNEQFF
>TRBV6-5|13|TRBJ2-7|-|TRBD1
TGTGCCAGCAGATGGACAGGGATCGACGAGCAGTACTTC
CASRWTGIDEQYF
>TRBV29-1|14|TRBJ2-1|-|-
TGCAGCGTTGACGTCCAGCATCGCTACAATGAGCAGTTCTTC
CSVDVQHRYNEQFF
>TRBV29-1|18|TRBJ2-1|once|TRBD2
TGCAGCGTCTTGGGTACCGGGACTAGCGGGCCCTCCTACAATGAGCAGTTCTTC
CSVLGTGTSGPSYNEQFF
>TRBV5-4|13|TRBJ2-7|-|-
TGTGCCAGCAGCCACTCGACAGGCTACGAGCAGTACTTC
CASSHSTGYEQYF
>TRBV27|15|TRBJ2-5|-|-
TGTGCCAGCAGTTTAGGGCAGAGTTTACAAGAGACCCAGTACTTC
CASSLGQSLQETQYF
>TRBV5-1|14|TRBJ1-3|few|-
TGCGCCAGCAGCTTGGGGCAGGGAGGAAACACCATATATTTT
CASSLGQGGNTIYF
>TRBV12-2|18|TRBJ2-6|-|-
TGTGCAAGTCGCAAGGAGCCCTCCACACAAAGTCGGGCCAACGTCCTGACTTTC
CASRKEPSTQSRANVLTF
>TRBV13|15|TRBJ2-7|-|TRBD1
TGTGCCAGCAGCTTAGAGAACAGGGGGGCCTACGAGCAGTACTTC
CASSLENRGAYEQYF
>TRBV5-6|15|TRBJ2-4|-|TRBD1
TGTGCCAGCAGCTTGTTTACAGGGGGTCCAAACATTCAGTACTTC
CASSLFTGGPNIQYF